Presented here are 10 T cell receptor beta chains from one specimen sequenced in a study of T cell responses to AZD1222 COVID-19 vaccine. Using immunoSEQ multiplex PCR, the repertoire was profiled, and TCRdb retains in-frame clones only, with some absent. The sample has 97,000 or so clones; 84% are singletons. Sequencing used peripheral blood, obtained on day 0 of AZD1222 vaccination. The receptors here all came from an adult in good health.

This chain uses TRBV5-8 with TRBJ2-1; no clear D gene. In germline, CDR1 is SGHTS, CDR2 YDEGEE. The CDR3 is 18 amino acids. V lost 2 bases to trimming and J lost 0 bases, with 18 bases between them. CDR3 sequence reads: CASSLELDAIDSYNEQFF. The DNA for the CDR3 is TGTGCCAGCAGCTTAGAGCTGGACGCGATTGACTCCTACAATGAGCAGTTCTTC.

V gene TRBV18 combines with J gene TRBJ1-4, with D hard to call. Germline assignment: CDR1 KGHSH and CDR2 LQKENI. V was shortened by 1 base and J by 4 bases, with 7 bases between the two germline ends. CDR3 size: 14 residues. The CDR3 nucleotides are TGTGCCAGCTCACCACAAGGGTATAATGAAAAACTGTTTTTT. Amino acids: CASSPQGYNEKLFF.

This chain links TRBV4-3 with TRBJ2-1; 9 nucleotides align to TRBD1. Germline V CDR1 and CDR2: LGHNA, YSLEER. The CDR3 spans 17 residues. Trimming took 1 base from V and 6 from J; bases not matched to a gene: 10. CDR3 in amino acids: CASSQAMTGGAVNEQFF. The CDR3 coding sequence is TGCGCCAGCAGCCAAGCCATGACAGGGGGGGCGGTCAATGAGCAGTTCTTC.

The gene calls are TRBV19 and TRBJ1-1; a weak D match, TRBD1 (5 bases). The CDR3 is 14 amino acids. Germline-derived CDR1 and CDR2 are LNHDA and SQIVND (reference sequence). With 3 bases removed from V and 7 bases from J, the gap between germline ends came to 15 bases. CDR3 sequence (DNA): TGTGCCAGTAGTATGCGGTCCAGGGCCGTTGAAGCTTTCTTT. Its translation is CASSMRSRAVEAFF.

The chain links TRBV6-2 or TRBV6-3 to TRBJ2-1; 8 bases line up with TRBD2. The CDR3 length is 15 residues. Losses at the gene ends were 5 bases for V and 7 bases for J; bases not matched to a gene: 10. Germline assignment: CDR1 MNHEY and CDR2 SVGEGT. CDR3 sequence reads: CASSPGLGQLNEQFF. CDR3 sequence (DNA): TGTGCCAGCAGTCCGGGACTAGGCCAATTAAATGAGCAGTTCTTC.

This clone was recorded once. CDR3 nucleotides: TGTGCCAGCACCCCCTCGAGGCTAGCGGGAGGTGGGGAGCTGTTTTTT. This encodes CASTPSRLAGGGELFF. The chain uses TRBV27 and TRBJ2-2; TRBD2 agrees at 11 bases. The V gene's germline CDR1 is MNHEY and CDR2 SMNVEV (reference sequence). Unmatched junction bases numbered 12, after V lost 7 bases and J lost 8 bases. The CDR3 loop spans 16 amino acids.

The chain carries TRBV28 and TRBJ1-2; D is undetermined. Germline CDR1 reads MDHEN; CDR2 reads SYDVKM. V lost 4 bases and J 6 bases, leaving 18 bases between the germline ends. The length of the CDR3 is 15 residues. The CDR3 DNA sequence: TGTGCCAGCAGTTCCACTGGTCGGGTTACCCATGGCTACACCTTC. This sequence encodes CASSSTGRVTHGYTF.

The sample holds one count of this clone. This sequence joins TRBV27 and TRBJ1-2; D might be TRBD1 (6 bases). The CDR3 totals 18 residues. CDR1 and CDR2 (germline): MNHEY, SMNVEV (reference sequence). Trimming pared 7 bases from V and 0 bases from J, leaving 24 bases between. The CDR3: CASTPRLYRALANYGYTF. The CDR3 region has the DNA TGTGCCAGCACGCCGAGACTTTACAGGGCTTTAGCTAACTATGGCTACACCTTC.

V and J are TRBV27 and TRBJ2-6; D unclear. This CDR3 contains 16 residues. The V and J ends lost 4 bases and 0 bases respectively, with 10 bases between them. Germline-derived CDR1 and CDR2 are MNHEY and SMNVEV (reference sequence). CDR3 DNA sequence: TGTGCCAGCAGTTCTCTAGGTTCCTCTGGGGCCAACGTCCTGACTTTC. It is translated as CASSSLGSSGANVLTF.

The rearrangement uses TRBV11-3 and TRBJ2-1; D is unclear. Trimming shortened V by 7 bases and J by 7 bases, and 11 bases separated the two germline ends. The germline CDR1 and CDR2 sequences are SGHNT and YENEEA. There are 12 residues in the CDR3. The CDR3 reads CASTNGPNEQFF. In DNA form, the CDR3 reads TGTGCCAGCACTAACGGACCGAATGAGCAGTTCTTC.